The clone carrying this T cell receptor (beta chain) was found a few times. Its target is unknown. This entry belongs to a study of cytomegalovirus exposure and HLA in healthy donors. At the level of the study: Most donors, 70% to 85% of 398 genotyped, fell in the Caucasian-associated ancestry cluster. Study outcomes and limitations: A missense DCLRE1C variant was associated with V- and J-gene trimming of TCR beta chains in a later analysis, and an independent cohort replicated the association. An Asian-associated ancestry cluster reportedly showed fewer N-insertions than the approximately 700-donor mean in a later analysis.

Per the germline V gene, CDR1 is SGHNT and CDR2 is YYREEE (reference sequence). The CDR3 runs to 15 residues. V was cut by 4 bases and J by 1 base, with 14 bases left in between. PCR involved 60 Vbeta and 13 Jbeta primers. The assay was immunoSEQ multiplex PCR, and TCRdb's table has in-frame clones only and misses some. Among about 140,000 clones listed, 75% were seen once. J is TRBJ1-1 and V is TRBV5-4; a possible D gene is TRBD1 (5 bases). This receptor was identified in a man between 40 and 49 years old in good health and CMV-seronegative. Sequenced: PBMCs. CDR3 DNA: TGTGCCAGCAGCCCTAGCGCGGGGCAGAACACTGAAGCTTTCTTT. Its protein is CASSPSAGQNTEAFF.